These T cell receptor beta chains were read from a single sample in a study of blood T cell repertoires in COVID-19. TCRdb's table, derived via immunoSEQ multiplex PCR, lists solely in-frame clones and lacks some. The sample carries about 110,000 clones, 88% recorded once. The sequenced sample was peripheral blood. Receptors originate from a human donor in a cohort sampled during active COVID-19. CDR3s include the opening cysteine and the closing phenylalanine or tryptophan. D genes are given only for firm matches. The size entry is marked missing in some rows and otherwise reads once, few, many or a size class.

TRBJ2-1 | TRBD1 | TRBV6-5 | . | CASSTGTGGNEQFF | TGTGCCAGCAGTACCGGGACAGGGGGCAATGAGCAGTTCTTC
TRBJ2-1 | . | TRBV4-1 | . | CASSQSWAPHNEQFF | TGCGCCAGCAGCCAATCCTGGGCCCCTCACAATGAGCAGTTCTTC
TRBJ1-6 | . | TRBV28 | . | CASLGQRNSPLHF | TGTGCCAGCTTAGGACAGCGTAATTCACCCCTCCACTTT
TRBJ2-5 | . | TRBV5-1 | . | CASSLGVTSGETQYF | TGCGCCAGCAGCTTGGGGGTAACCTCCGGGGAGACCCAGTACTTC
TRBJ2-7 | . | TRBV9 | few | CASSPRQGITGEQYF | TGTGCCAGCAGCCCCCGGCAGGGGATTACGGGCGAGCAGTACTTC
TRBJ2-7 | . | TRBV18 | . | CASSPARSYEQYF | TGTGCCAGCTCACCGGCCAGATCCTACGAGCAGTACTTC
TRBJ1-2 | . | TRBV5-4 | once | CASSFRGGYGYTF | TGTGCCAGCAGCTTCAGGGGCGGCTATGGCTACACCTTC
TRBJ1-5 | . | TRBV2 | . | CASSGFRANQPQHF | TGTGCCAGCAGTGGGTTCAGGGCCAATCAGCCCCAGCATTTT
TRBJ2-1 | . | TRBV7-3 | . | CASSLLAASSYNEQFF | TGTGCCAGCAGCTTACTAGCCGCTAGCTCCTACAATGAGCAGTTCTTC
TRBJ2-6 | . | TRBV6-5 | . | CAIDTNSGANVLTF | TGTGCCATCGACACCAACTCTGGGGCCAACGTCCTGACTTTC
TRBJ2-5 | TRBD2 | TRBV18 | . | CASSRETSGSETQYF | TGTGCCAGCTCACGGGAGACTAGCGGGAGTGAGACCCAGTACTTC
TRBJ2-7 | . | TRBV7-9 | . | CASSIGDIGDEQYF | TGTGCCAGCAGCATCGGGGATATAGGCGACGAGCAGTACTTC
TRBJ2-7 | TRBD1 | TRBV2 | . | CASSAIGGVVSEQYF | TGTGCCAGCAGTGCGATAGGGGGCGTGGTGAGCGAGCAGTACTTC
TRBJ2-2 | TRBD2 | TRBV18 | . | CASSHATSGGPSGELFF | TGTGCCAGCTCACACGCGACTAGCGGGGGGCCCTCCGGGGAGCTGTTTTTT
TRBJ1-2 | TRBD1 | TRBV6-1 | . | CASSEGTGSGYTF | TGTGCCAGCAGTGAAGGGACAGGGAGTGGCTACACCTTC
TRBJ2-7 | TRBD1 | TRBV25-1 | . | CASRKDRDSSYEQYF | TGTGCCAGCAGGAAGGACAGGGATAGCTCCTACGAGCAGTACTTC
TRBJ2-1 | . | TRBV2 | . | CASSERLRSGGEQFF | TGTGCCAGCAGTGAAAGGTTAAGGAGCGGAGGTGAGCAGTTCTTC
TRBJ1-1 | TRBD1 | TRBV5-1 | once | CASSLRQGARTEAFF | TGCGCCAGCAGCCTTCGACAGGGGGCGCGAACTGAAGCTTTCTTT
TRBJ2-2 | TRBD1 | TRBV6-6 | once | CASSYGDRAGGELFF | TGTGCCAGCAGTTACGGAGACAGGGCGGGCGGGGAGCTGTTTTTT
TRBJ2-3 | TRBD2 | TRBV5-1 | . | CASSLSLAGASDTQYF | TGCGCCAGCAGCTTAAGCCTAGCGGGGGCCTCTGATACGCAGTATTTT
TRBJ2-2 | TRBD1 | TRBV18 | . | CASSPGQSNTGELFF | TGTGCCAGCTCACCGGGACAGTCGAACACCGGGGAGCTGTTTTTT
TRBJ1-2 | TRBD1 | TRBV10-3 | . | CAISGTGGGHGYTF | TGTGCCATCAGTGGGACAGGGGGCGGGCATGGCTACACCTTC
TRBJ1-2 | . | TRBV4-1 | . | CASSQGGQVGYGYTF | TGCGCCAGCAGCCAAGGGGGGCAGGTCGGCTATGGCTACACCTTC
TRBJ1-1 | . | TRBV28 | few | CASSKLAEAFF | TGTGCCAGCTCGAAGCTCGCTGAAGCTTTCTTT
TRBJ2-7 | TRBD1 | TRBV6-5 | . | CASRDRDRAAYEQYF | TGTGCCAGCAGGGACCGGGACAGGGCGGCCTACGAGCAGTACTTC
TRBJ1-5 | . | TRBV9 | . | CASSVAGRSGEPQHF | TGTGCCAGCAGCGTAGCTGGCAGGAGCGGGGAGCCCCAGCATTTT
TRBJ2-1 | TRBD1 | TRBV10-3 | . | CAISEPEDREAYNEQFF | TGTGCCATCAGTGAGCCCGAGGACAGGGAGGCCTACAATGAGCAGTTCTTC
TRBJ2-3 | TRBD2 | TRBV10-3 | once | CAIGGGGQLTDTQYF | TGTGCCATCGGGGGCGGGGGGCAACTCACAGATACGCAGTATTTT
TRBJ1-2 | . | TRBV10-1 | . | CASSKDGSYGYTF | TGCGCCAGTTCCAAGGACGGGAGCTATGGCTACACCTTC
TRBJ2-5 | TRBD2 | TRBV24-1 | once | CATSAPSGGRETQYF | TGTGCCACCAGTGCTCCTAGCGGGGGAAGGGAGACCCAGTACTTC
TRBJ2-7 | . | TRBV29-1 | . | CSVDPGGTRYEQYF | TGCAGCGTTGACCCCGGCGGGACCAGGTACGAGCAGTACTTC
TRBJ1-2 | . | TRBV28 | . | CASSTTGGANYGYTF | TGTGCCAGCAGTACCACTGGGGGGGCCAACTATGGCTACACCTTC
TRBJ2-5 | . | TRBV13 | . | CASSSDGGWQETQYF | TGTGCCAGCAGCTCCGATGGGGGGTGGCAGGAGACCCAGTACTTC
TRBJ2-3 | TRBD2 | TRBV7-8 | . | CASSLTSPDTQYF | TGTGCCAGCAGCTTGACTAGCCCGGATACGCAGTATTTT
TRBJ2-5 | . | TRBV19 | . | CASSIVYDRGGTQYF | TGTGCCAGTAGTATAGTTTACGACCGTGGAGGGACCCAGTACTTC
TRBJ1-5 | TRBD1 | TRBV19 | few | CASSAGTVNQPQHF | TGTGCCAGTAGTGCCGGGACAGTCAATCAGCCCCAGCATTTT
TRBJ2-5 | TRBD2 | TRBV14 | . | CASSQVYTVGTRQETQYF | TGTGCCAGCAGCCAAGTTTATACCGTCGGGACTAGGCAAGAGACCCAGTACTTC
TRBJ2-7 | . | TRBV2 | . | CASSLQGGNSYEQYF | TGTGCCAGCAGTCTCCAGGGGGGTAACTCTTACGAGCAGTACTTC
TRBJ2-7 | . | TRBV5-6 | . | CASSPFGGKPGHLSYEQYF | TGTGCCAGCAGCCCGTTTGGGGGCAAACCGGGACATTTATCCTACGAGCAGTACTTC
TRBJ1-2 | . | TRBV6-5 | . | CASHGTSPANYGYTF | TGTGCCAGCCACGGGACATCCCCAGCTAACTATGGCTACACCTTC
TRBJ2-3 | TRBD2 | TRBV7-2 | . | CASSGGSGSGSVRYTQYF | TGTGCCAGCAGCGGCGGGAGTGGCAGCGGGTCTGTCAGGTATACGCAGTATTTT